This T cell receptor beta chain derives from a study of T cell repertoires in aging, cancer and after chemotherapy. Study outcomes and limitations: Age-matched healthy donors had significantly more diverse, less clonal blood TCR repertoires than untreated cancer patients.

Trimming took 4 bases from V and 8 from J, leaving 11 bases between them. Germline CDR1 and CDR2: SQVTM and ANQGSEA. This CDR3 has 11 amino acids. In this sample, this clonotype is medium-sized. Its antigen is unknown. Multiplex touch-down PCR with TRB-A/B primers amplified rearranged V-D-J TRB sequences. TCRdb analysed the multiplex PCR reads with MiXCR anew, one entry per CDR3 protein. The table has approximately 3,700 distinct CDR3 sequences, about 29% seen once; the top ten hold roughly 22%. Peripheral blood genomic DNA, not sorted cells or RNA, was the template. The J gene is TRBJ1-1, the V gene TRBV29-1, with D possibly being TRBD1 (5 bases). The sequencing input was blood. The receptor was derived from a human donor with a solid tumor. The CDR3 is CSVAETAEAFF. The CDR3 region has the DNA TGCAGCGTTGCCGAGACAGCCGAAGCTTTCTTT.